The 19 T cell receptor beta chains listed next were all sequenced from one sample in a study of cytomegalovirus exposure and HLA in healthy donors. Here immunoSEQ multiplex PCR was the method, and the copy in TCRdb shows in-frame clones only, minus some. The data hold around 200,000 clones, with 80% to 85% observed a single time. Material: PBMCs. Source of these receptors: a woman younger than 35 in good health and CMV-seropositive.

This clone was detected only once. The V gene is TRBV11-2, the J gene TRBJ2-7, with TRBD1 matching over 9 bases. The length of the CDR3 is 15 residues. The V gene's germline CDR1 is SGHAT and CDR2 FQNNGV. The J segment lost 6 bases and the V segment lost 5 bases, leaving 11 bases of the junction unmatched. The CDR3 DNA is TGTGCCAGCAGCCCAGCGGGACAGGGAACGGGCGAGCAGTACTTC. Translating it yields CASSPAGQGTGEQYF. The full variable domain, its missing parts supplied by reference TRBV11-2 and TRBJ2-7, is EAGVAQSPRYKIIEKRQSVAFWCNPISGHATLYWYQQILGQGPKLLIQFQNNGVVDDSQLPKDRFSAERLKGVDSTLKIQPAKLEDSAVYLCASSPAGQGTGEQYFGPGTRLTVT.

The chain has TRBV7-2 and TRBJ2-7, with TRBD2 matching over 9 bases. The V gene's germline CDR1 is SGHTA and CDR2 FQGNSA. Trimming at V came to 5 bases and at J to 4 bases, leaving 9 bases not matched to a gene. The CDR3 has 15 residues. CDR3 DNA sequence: TGTGCCAGCAGCCCCAGGTTAGCGGGGGATTACGAGCAGTACTTC. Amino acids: CASSPRLAGDYEQYF.

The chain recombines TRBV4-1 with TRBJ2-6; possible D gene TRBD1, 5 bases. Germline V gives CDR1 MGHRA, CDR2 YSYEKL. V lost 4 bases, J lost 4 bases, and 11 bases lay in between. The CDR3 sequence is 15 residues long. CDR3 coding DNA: TGCGCCAGCAGCCGAGGACAATCCGGGGCCAACGTCCTGACTTTC. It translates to CASSRGQSGANVLTF.

The CDR3 loop is CASEGGPFENEQFF. Written as DNA, the CDR3 is TGTGCCAGTGAAGGGGGACCTTTTGAAAATGAGCAGTTCTTC. The chain uses TRBV2 and TRBJ2-1; possibly TRBD1 for D (6 bases). CDR1 and CDR2 from the germline V gene are SNHLY and FYNNEI. V dropped 9 bases and J dropped 7 bases, with 19 bases sitting between them. CDR3 size: 14 residues.

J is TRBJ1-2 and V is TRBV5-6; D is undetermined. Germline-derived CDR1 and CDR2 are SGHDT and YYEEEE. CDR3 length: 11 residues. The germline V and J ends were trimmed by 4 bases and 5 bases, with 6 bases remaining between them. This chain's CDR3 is CASSLAYGYTF. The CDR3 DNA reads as TGTGCCAGCAGCCTTGCGTATGGCTACACCTTC.

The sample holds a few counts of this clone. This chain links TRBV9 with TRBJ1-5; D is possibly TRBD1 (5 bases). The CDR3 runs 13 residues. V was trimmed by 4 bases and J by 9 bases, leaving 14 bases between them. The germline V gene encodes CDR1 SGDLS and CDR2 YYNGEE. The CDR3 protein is CASSTNPDRPQHF. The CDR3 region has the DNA TGTGCCAGCAGCACCAACCCCGACAGGCCCCAGCATTTT.

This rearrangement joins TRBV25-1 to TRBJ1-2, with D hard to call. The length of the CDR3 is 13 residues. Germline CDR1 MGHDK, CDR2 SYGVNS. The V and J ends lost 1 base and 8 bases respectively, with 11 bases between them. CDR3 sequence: CASSESGFYGYTF. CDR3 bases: TGTGCCAGCAGTGAATCGGGGTTCTACGGCTACACCTTC.

For the CDR3, the DNA is TGTGCCAGTAGTGCTTCGGGACAGTCCTACGAGCAGTACTTC. It specifies CASSASGQSYEQYF. The rearrangement links TRBV19 to TRBJ2-7, with TRBD1 matching 7 bases. Germline V gives CDR1 LNHDA, CDR2 SQIVND (reference sequence). Trimming at V came to 5 bases and at J to 1 base, leaving 5 bases not matched to a gene. This CDR3 spans 14 amino acids.

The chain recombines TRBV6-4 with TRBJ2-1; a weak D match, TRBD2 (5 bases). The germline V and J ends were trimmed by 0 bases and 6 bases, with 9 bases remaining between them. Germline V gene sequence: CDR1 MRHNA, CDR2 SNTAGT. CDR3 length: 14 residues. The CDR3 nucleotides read TGTGCCAGCAGTGACTCATCGGGGTCCAATGAGCAGTTCTTC. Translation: CASSDSSGSNEQFF.

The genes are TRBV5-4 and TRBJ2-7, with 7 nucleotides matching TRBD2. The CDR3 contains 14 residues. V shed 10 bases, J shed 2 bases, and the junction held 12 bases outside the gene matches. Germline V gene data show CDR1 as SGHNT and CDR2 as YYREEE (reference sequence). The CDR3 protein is CALREGPTPYEQYF. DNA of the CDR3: TGTGCCCTTAGGGAGGGGCCCACACCCTACGAGCAGTACTTC.

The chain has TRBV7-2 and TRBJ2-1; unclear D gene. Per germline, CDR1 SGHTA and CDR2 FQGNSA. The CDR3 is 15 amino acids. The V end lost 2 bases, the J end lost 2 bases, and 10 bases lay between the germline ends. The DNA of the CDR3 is TGTGCCAGCAGCTTATTAGCCAAGCCCTACAATGAGCAGTTCTTC. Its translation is CASSLLAKPYNEQFF.

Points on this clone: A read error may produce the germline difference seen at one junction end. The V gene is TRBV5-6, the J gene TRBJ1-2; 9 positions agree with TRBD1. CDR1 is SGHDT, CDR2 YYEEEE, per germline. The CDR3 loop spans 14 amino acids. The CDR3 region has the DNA TGTGCCAACAGCTTACAGGGGGCGGCCGATGGCTACACCTTC. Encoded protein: CANSLQGAADGYTF.

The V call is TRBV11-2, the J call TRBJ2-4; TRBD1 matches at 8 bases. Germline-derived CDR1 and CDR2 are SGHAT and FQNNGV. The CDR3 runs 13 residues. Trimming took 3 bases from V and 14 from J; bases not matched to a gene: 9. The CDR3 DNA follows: TGTGCCAGCAGCTTTACGCCGGACAGGGAAGAGTACTTC. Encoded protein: CASSFTPDREEYF.

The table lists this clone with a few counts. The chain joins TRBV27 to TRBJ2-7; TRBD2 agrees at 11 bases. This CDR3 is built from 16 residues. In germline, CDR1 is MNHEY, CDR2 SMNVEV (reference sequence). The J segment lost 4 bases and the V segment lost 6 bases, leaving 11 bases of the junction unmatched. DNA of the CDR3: TGTGCCAGCAGGGAGTATAGCGGGGGGGGAAAATACGAGCAGTACTTC. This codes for CASREYSGGGKYEQYF.

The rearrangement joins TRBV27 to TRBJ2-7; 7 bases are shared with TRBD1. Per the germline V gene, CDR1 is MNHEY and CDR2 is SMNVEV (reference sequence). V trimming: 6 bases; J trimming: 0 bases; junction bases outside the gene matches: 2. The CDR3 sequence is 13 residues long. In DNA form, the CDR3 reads TGTGCCAGCAGAGACAGGGACTCCTACGAGCAGTACTTC. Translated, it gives CASRDRDSYEQYF.

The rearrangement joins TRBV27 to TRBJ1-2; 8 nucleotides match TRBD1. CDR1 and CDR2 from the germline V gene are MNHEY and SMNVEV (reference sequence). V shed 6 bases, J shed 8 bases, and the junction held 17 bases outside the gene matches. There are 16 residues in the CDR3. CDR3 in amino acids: CASSHQPPGQEDGYTF. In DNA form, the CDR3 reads TGTGCCAGCAGCCATCAACCCCCGGGACAGGAGGACGGCTACACCTTC.

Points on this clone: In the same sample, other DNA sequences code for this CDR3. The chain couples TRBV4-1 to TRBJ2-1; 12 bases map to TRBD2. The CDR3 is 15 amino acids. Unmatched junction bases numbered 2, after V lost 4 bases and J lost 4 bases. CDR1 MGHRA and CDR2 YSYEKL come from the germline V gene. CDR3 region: CASSPLAGGYNEQFF. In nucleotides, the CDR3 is TGCGCCAGCAGCCCGCTAGCGGGGGGGTACAATGAGCAGTTCTTC.

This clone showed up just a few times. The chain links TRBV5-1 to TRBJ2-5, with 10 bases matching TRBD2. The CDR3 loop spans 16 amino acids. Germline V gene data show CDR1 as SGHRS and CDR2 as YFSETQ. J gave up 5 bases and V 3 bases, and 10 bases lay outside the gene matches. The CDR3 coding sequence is TGCGCCAGCAGCTCCTACGAGCGGGGGGGCCCGGAGACCCAGTACTTC. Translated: CASSSYERGGPETQYF.

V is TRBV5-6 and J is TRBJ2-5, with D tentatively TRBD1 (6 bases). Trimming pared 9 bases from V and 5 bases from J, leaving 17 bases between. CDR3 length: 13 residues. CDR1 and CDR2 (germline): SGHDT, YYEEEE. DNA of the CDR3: TGTGCCAAAAAGAGAAATGGACAGGAGACCCAGTACTTC. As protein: CAKKRNGQETQYF.